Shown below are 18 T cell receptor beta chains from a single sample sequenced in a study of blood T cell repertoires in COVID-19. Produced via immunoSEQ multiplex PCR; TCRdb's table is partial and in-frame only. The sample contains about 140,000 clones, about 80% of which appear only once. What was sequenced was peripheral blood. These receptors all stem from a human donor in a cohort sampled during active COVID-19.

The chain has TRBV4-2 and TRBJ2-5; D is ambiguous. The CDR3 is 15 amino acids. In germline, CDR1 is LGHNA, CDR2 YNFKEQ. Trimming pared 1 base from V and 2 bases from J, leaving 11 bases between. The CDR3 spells CASSQGTDAQETQYF. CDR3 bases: TGTGCCAGCAGCCAAGGAACAGATGCACAAGAGACCCAGTACTTC.

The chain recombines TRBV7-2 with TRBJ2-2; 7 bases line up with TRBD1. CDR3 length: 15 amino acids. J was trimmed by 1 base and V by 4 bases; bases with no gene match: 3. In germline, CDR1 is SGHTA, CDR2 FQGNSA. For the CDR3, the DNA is TGTGCCAGCAGCTGGGGGACAGAGAACACCGGGGAGCTGTTTTTT. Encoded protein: CASSWGTENTGELFF.

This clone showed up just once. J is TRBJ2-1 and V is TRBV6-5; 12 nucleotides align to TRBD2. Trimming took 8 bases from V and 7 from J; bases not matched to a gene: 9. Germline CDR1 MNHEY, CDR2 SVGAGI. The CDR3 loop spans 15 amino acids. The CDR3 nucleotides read TGTGCCAGCTTGAACCTAGCGGGAGGGGGTAATGAGCAGTTCTTC. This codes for CASLNLAGGGNEQFF.

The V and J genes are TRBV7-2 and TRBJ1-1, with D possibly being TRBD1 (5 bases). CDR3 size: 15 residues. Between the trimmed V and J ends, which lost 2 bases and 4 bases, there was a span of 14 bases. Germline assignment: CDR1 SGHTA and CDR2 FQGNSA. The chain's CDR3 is CASSLYKGMGTEAFF. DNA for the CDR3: TGTGCCAGCAGCTTATATAAGGGGATGGGCACTGAAGCTTTCTTT. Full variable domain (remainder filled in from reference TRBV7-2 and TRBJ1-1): GAGVSQSPSNKVTEKGKDVELRCDPISGHTALYWYRQSLGQGLEFLIYFQGNSAPDKSGLPSDRFSAERTGGSVSTLTIQRTQQEDSAVYLCASSLYKGMGTEAFFGQGTRLTVV.

In DNA, the CDR3 is TGTGCCAGTAGTAACCCGGGACAGGCGGATGAAAAACTGTTTTTT. Protein sequence: CASSNPGQADEKLFF. V gene TRBV19 combines with J gene TRBJ1-4; 8 bases are shared with TRBD1. CDR1 is LNHDA, CDR2 SQIVND, per germline (reference sequence). The CDR3 runs to 15 residues. Germline trimming cut 4 bases from V and 6 bases from J; bases unmatched to any gene: 7.

CDR3 amino acids: CASSPVNEKLFF. The DNA for the CDR3 is TGTGCCAGCAGTCCCGTTAATGAAAAACTGTTTTTT. The J gene is TRBJ1-4, the V gene TRBV6-2 or TRBV6-3; D not resolved. With 5 bases removed from V and 4 bases from J, the gap between germline ends came to 5 bases. Germline values: CDR1 MNHEY, CDR2 SVGEGT. This CDR3 has 12 residues.

CDR3 nucleotide sequence: TGCGCCAGCAGCTTGGTTGGACAGGGGGCCCCCGGGGAGCTGTTTTTT. It codes for CASSLVGQGAPGELFF. The chain combines TRBV5-1 with TRBJ2-2; TRBD1 matches at 11 bases. The V gene end was trimmed by 0 bases and the J gene end by 6 bases; junction bases not matched to a gene: 4. The germline CDR1 and CDR2 sequences are SGHRS and YFSETQ. The CDR3 is made up of 16 amino acids.

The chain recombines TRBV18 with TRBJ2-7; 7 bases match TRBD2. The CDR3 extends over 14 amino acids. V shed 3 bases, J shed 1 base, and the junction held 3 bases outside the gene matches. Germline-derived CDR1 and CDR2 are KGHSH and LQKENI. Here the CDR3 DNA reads TGTGCCAGCTCACCGGGACTACCGTCCTACGAGCAGTACTTC. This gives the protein CASSPGLPSYEQYF.

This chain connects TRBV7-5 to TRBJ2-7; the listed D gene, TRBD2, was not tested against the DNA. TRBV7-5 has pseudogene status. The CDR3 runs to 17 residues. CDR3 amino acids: CARSLDNGAGVSYEQYF. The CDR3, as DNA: TGTGCCAGAAGCTTAGATAACGGAGCGGGAGTAAGCTACGAGCAGTACTTC.

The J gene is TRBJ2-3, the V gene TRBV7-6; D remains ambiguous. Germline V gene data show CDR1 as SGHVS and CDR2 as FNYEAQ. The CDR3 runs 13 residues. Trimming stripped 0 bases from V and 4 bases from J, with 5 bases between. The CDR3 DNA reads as TGTGCCAGCAGCTTAGCCCCTTCAGATACGCAGTATTTT. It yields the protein CASSLAPSDTQYF.

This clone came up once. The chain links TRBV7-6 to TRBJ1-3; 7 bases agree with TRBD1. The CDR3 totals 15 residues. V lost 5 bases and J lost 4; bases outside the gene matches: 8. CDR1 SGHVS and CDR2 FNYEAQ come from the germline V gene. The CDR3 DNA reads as TGTGCCAGCAGCCCCCAGACAGGGACAGGAAACACCATATATTTT. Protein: CASSPQTGTGNTIYF. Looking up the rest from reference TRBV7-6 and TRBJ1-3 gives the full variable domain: GAGVSQSPRYKVTKRGQDVALRCDPISGHVSLYWYRQALGQGPEFLTYFNYEAQQDKSGLPNDRFSAERPEGSISTLTIQRTEQRDSAMYRCASSPQTGTGNTIYFGEGSWLTVV.

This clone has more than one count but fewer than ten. This CDR3 reads CASSSSGTSEKLFF. CDR3 nucleotides: TGTGCCAGTAGTTCCTCCGGGACAAGTGAAAAACTGTTTTTT. The V gene is TRBV19, the J gene TRBJ1-4; perhaps TRBD1 as D (6 bases). Germline CDR1 reads LNHDA; CDR2 reads SQIVND (reference sequence). This CDR3 has 14 amino acids. Trimming took off 5 bases at V and 7 bases at J, with 14 bases between the two ends.

CDR3 sequence: CASRVSVDGYTF. DNA of the CDR3: TGTGCCAGCAGAGTCTCGGTTGATGGCTACACCTTC. V usage is TRBV28 and J usage is TRBJ1-2; D not resolved. V lost 6 bases and J 6 bases, leaving 11 bases between the germline ends. The CDR3 is made up of 12 amino acids. Germline V CDR1 and CDR2: MDHEN, SYDVKM.

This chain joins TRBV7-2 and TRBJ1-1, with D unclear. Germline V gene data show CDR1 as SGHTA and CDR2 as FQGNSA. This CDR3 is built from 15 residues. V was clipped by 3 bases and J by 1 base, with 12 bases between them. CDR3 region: CASSFFQVSNTEAFF. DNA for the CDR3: TGTGCCAGCAGCTTTTTCCAGGTTTCGAACACTGAAGCTTTCTTT.

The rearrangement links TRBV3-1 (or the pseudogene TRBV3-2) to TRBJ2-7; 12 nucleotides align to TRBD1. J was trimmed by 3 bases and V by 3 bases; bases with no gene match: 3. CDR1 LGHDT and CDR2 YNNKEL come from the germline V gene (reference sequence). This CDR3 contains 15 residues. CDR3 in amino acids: CASSQGQGAFYEQYF. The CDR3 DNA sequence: TGTGCCAGCAGCCAGGGACAGGGGGCTTTCTACGAGCAGTACTTC.

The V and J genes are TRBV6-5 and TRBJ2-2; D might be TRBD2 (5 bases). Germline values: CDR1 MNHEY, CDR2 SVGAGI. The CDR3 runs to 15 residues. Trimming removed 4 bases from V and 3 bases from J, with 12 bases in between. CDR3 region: CASSWSPADTGELFF. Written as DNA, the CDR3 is TGTGCCAGCAGTTGGAGTCCAGCGGACACCGGGGAGCTGTTTTTT.

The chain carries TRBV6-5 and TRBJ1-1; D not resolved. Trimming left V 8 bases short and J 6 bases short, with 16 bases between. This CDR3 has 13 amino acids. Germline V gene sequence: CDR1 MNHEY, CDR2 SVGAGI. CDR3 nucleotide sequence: TGTGCCAGCGGAGCCTTGGTTGGGTCTGAAGCTTTCTTT. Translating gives CASGALVGSEAFF.

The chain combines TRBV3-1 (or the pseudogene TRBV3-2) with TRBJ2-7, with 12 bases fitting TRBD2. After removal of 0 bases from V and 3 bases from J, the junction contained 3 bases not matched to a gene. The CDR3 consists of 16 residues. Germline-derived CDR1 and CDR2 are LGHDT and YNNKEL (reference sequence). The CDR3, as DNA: TGTGCCAGCAGCCAAGATCCTAGCGGGAGGGTCTACGAGCAGTACTTC. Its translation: CASSQDPSGRVYEQYF.